Listed below are T cell receptor beta chains from one sample, sequenced in a study of beta chain features in type 1 diabetes. Assay used: immunoSEQ multiplex PCR; TCRdb lists only in-frame clones, some missing. The table has roughly 610,000 clones, 15% to 17% seen once; the top ten hold 0.093%. Input material: naive CD4+ T cells from blood. These receptors originate from a man between 18 and 35 years old in good health. Each CDR3 is given with its conserved first and last residue. D genes are given only for firm matches. Not all rows give a size; the values are once, few, many and, for expanded clones, a class.

J gene,clone size,V gene,D gene,CDR3 protein,CDR3 DNA
TRBJ2-5,few,TRBV6-5,TRBD2,CASLASGGQETQYF,TGTGCCAGCCTGGCTAGCGGGGGGCAAGAGACCCAGTACTTC
TRBJ1-4,NA,TRBV5-1,TRBD1,CASSSGTVNEKLFF,TGCGCCAGCAGCTCCGGGACAGTTAATGAAAAACTGTTTTTT
TRBJ2-5,few,TRBV6-5,NA,CASSPDSQQTQYF,TGTGCCAGCAGCCCGGACAGCCAGCAGACCCAGTACTTC
TRBJ2-7,NA,TRBV6-6,NA,CASGLTYEQYF,TGTGCCAGCGGACTGACCTACGAGCAGTACTTC
TRBJ1-2,NA,TRBV30,TRBD1,CAWSVSGYFTGGLYGYTF,TGTGCCTGGAGTGTCTCGGGTTACTTCACAGGGGGGCTCTATGGCTACACCTTC
TRBJ2-7,few,TRBV7-9,NA,CASSPAQVAYEQYF,TGTGCCAGCAGCCCCGCCCAGGTTGCCTACGAGCAGTACTTC
TRBJ2-3,NA,TRBV4-2,NA,CASSQDAGTDTQYF,TGTGCCAGCAGCCAAGATGCGGGCACAGATACGCAGTATTTT
TRBJ1-5,few,TRBV2,NA,CASSEAAGRNQPQHF,TGTGCCAGCAGTGAAGCGGCAGGCCGCAATCAGCCCCAGCATTTT
TRBJ1-2,NA,TRBV9,TRBD1,CASSAEDRGFGYTF,TGTGCCAGCAGCGCTGAGGACAGGGGTTTTGGCTACACCTTC
TRBJ2-7,NA,TRBV18,NA,CASSVTYEQYF,TGTGCCAGCTCAGTAACCTACGAGCAGTACTTC
TRBJ2-1,NA,TRBV4-2,TRBD2,CASSRWAGGNEQFF,TGTGCCAGCAGCCGGTGGGCGGGAGGTAATGAGCAGTTCTTC
TRBJ1-1,NA,TRBV7-9,NA,CASSLAPILSNTEAFF,TGTGCCAGCAGCTTAGCACCGATCCTAAGTAACACTGAAGCTTTCTTT
TRBJ2-1,NA,TRBV7-8,TRBD2,CASSHPLAGGRNEQFF,TGTGCCAGCAGCCACCCTCTAGCGGGAGGAAGAAATGAGCAGTTCTTC
TRBJ1-1,NA,TRBV30,NA,CAWSVRGNTEAFF,TGTGCCTGGAGTGTCCGTGGGAACACTGAAGCTTTCTTT
TRBJ2-3,few,TRBV28,NA,CASSLGGAYTDTQYF,TGTGCCAGCAGTTTAGGAGGGGCGTACACAGATACGCAGTATTTT
TRBJ1-5,few,TRBV7-2,NA,CASSLDTIRPQHF,TGTGCCAGCAGCTTAGACACTATTCGGCCCCAGCATTTT
TRBJ1-1,NA,TRBV28,NA,CASSLDRGAFF,TGTGCCAGCAGTTTAGACCGCGGGGCTTTCTTT
TRBJ1-3,NA,TRBV5-4,NA,CASSFRDSGNTIYF,TGTGCCAGCAGCTTCAGGGACTCTGGAAACACCATATATTTT
TRBJ2-5,NA,TRBV5-1,TRBD2,CASSYLGTSRSQETQYF,TGCGCCAGCAGCTACCTCGGGACTAGCAGAAGCCAAGAGACCCAGTACTTC
TRBJ2-3,NA,TRBV4-1,TRBD2,CASSHAPAGGTDTQYF,TGCGCCAGCAGCCATGCGCCAGCGGGGGGCACAGATACGCAGTATTTT
TRBJ2-4,few,TRBV6-1,NA,CASSEGGAKNIQYF,TGTGCCAGCAGTGAAGGGGGAGCCAAAAACATTCAGTACTTC
TRBJ2-5,NA,TRBV7-2,NA,CASSLERMETQYF,TGTGCCAGCAGCTTAGAACGGATGGAGACCCAGTACTTC
TRBJ1-4,NA,TRBV11-1,TRBD1,CASSPRDRGPNAEEKLFF,TGTGCCAGCAGCCCCCGGGACAGGGGGCCAAACGCTGAGGAAAAACTGTTTTTT
TRBJ1-1,few,TRBV7-9,NA,CASSLPPARNTEAFF,TGTGCCAGCAGCTTACCCCCTGCTCGGAACACTGAAGCTTTCTTT
TRBJ1-2,NA,TRBV30,NA,CAWSPAGAYGYTF,TGTGCCTGGAGTCCAGCGGGGGCATATGGCTACACCTTC
TRBJ1-3,few,TRBV11-2,NA,CASSFLRTHPTGNTIYF,TGTGCCAGCAGCTTCCTCAGGACTCACCCTACTGGAAACACCATATATTTT
TRBJ2-4,NA,TRBV28,TRBD1,CASSFAGQGQNIQYF,TGTGCCAGCAGTTTCGCTGGACAGGGCCAAAACATTCAGTACTTC
TRBJ2-2,few,TRBV10-3,TRBD1,CAISLRSVGTEELFF,TGTGCCATCAGTCTTAGAAGCGTCGGGACAGAGGAGCTGTTTTTT
TRBJ2-1,NA,TRBV7-3,NA,CASSSGTSEQFF,TGTGCCAGCAGCTCAGGTACTAGTGAGCAGTTCTTC
TRBJ1-1,few,TRBV27,NA,CASSIQAKNTEAFF,TGTGCCAGCAGTATCCAAGCGAAGAACACTGAAGCTTTCTTT
TRBJ1-1,NA,TRBV5-4,TRBD1,CASSGRDRWNTEAFF,TGTGCCAGCAGCGGCCGGGACAGGTGGAACACTGAAGCTTTCTTT
TRBJ1-1,NA,TRBV5-1,NA,CASSSQGISEAFF,TGCGCCAGCAGCTCTCAGGGGATATCTGAAGCTTTCTTT
TRBJ2-5,NA,TRBV9,TRBD1,CASSGQGPAETQYF,TGTGCCAGCAGCGGACAGGGTCCGGCAGAGACCCAGTACTTC
TRBJ1-5,NA,TRBV7-2,TRBD1,CASSLGGQVNQPQHF,TGTGCCAGCAGCCTAGGGGGACAGGTCAATCAGCCCCAGCATTTT
TRBJ1-5,NA,TRBV7-9,TRBD1,CASRFIPGQSRNQPQHF,TGTGCCAGCAGATTTATCCCGGGACAGTCTCGGAATCAGCCCCAGCATTTT
TRBJ2-7,few,TRBV29-1,TRBD1,CSVGQGAYEQYF,TGCAGCGTCGGACAGGGGGCCTACGAGCAGTACTTC
TRBJ2-6,NA,TRBV10-3,NA,CAIQTTGANVLTF,TGTGCCATCCAGACAACTGGGGCCAACGTCCTGACTTTC
TRBJ2-7,few,TRBV7-9,NA,CASSSGTTSSSYEQYF,TGTGCCAGCAGCTCCGGGACGACCAGTAGCTCCTACGAGCAGTACTTC
TRBJ2-2,few,TRBV14,TRBD2,CASSQDGISFLAGVTGELFF,TGTGCCAGCAGCCAAGACGGAATATCCTTTCTGGCGGGAGTAACCGGGGAGCTGTTTTTT
TRBJ1-1,few,TRBV18,NA,CASSPPLRNTEAFF,TGTGCCAGCTCACCACCACTCAGGAACACTGAAGCTTTCTTT
TRBJ1-1,NA,TRBV27,TRBD1,CASRDRGNTEAFF,TGTGCCAGCAGGGACAGGGGGAACACTGAAGCTTTCTTT
TRBJ1-6,NA,TRBV7-2,NA,CASSFLNSPLHF,TGTGCCAGCAGCTTTCTGAATTCACCCCTCCACTTT
TRBJ2-3,NA,TRBV7-9,TRBD2,CASSSSGGTDTHTDTQYF,TGTGCCAGCAGCTCTAGCGGGGGGACCGACACACACACAGATACGCAGTATTTT
TRBJ1-2,few,TRBV5-4,NA,CASSTRQEYGYTF,TGTGCCAGCAGCACAAGACAGGAATATGGCTACACCTTC
TRBJ1-3,few,TRBV18,NA,CASSPTGALLSGNTIYF,TGTGCCAGCTCACCGACAGGCGCCTTACTCTCTGGAAACACCATATATTTT
TRBJ1-1,few,TRBV25-1,TRBD1,CASSEQQGRAAFF,TGTGCCAGCAGTGAGCAACAGGGGAGGGCGGCTTTCTTT
TRBJ2-7,NA,TRBV25-1,TRBD2,CASSPRTSGRWYEQYF,TGTGCCAGCAGTCCCCGGACTAGCGGGAGGTGGTACGAGCAGTACTTC
TRBJ1-5,few,TRBV7-2,TRBD1,CASSLRVGQGVGQPQHF,TGTGCCAGCAGCTTGAGGGTTGGACAGGGGGTAGGTCAGCCCCAGCATTTT
TRBJ1-4,NA,TRBV15,NA,CATSRGGSGEKLFF,TGTGCCACCAGCAGAGGAGGCTCGGGGGAAAAACTGTTTTTT
TRBJ2-1,few,TRBV7-9,NA,CASSLPRPLEQFF,TGTGCCAGCAGCCTGCCCCGACCTCTAGAGCAGTTCTTC
TRBJ2-5,NA,TRBV4-2,NA,CASSQDRGYQETQYF,TGTGCCAGCAGCCAAGATAGGGGGTACCAAGAGACCCAGTACTTC
TRBJ2-6,few,TRBV2,NA,CASSGDLSGANVLTF,TGTGCCAGCAGCGGCGACCTCTCTGGGGCCAACGTCCTGACTTTC
TRBJ2-7,few,TRBV4-3,NA,CASSQVLGTGEQYF,TGCGCCAGCAGCCAAGTGTTGGGGACCGGCGAGCAGTACTTC
TRBJ2-7,few,TRBV27,NA,CASSLSPGSSYEQYF,TGTGCCAGCAGTTTATCTCCAGGAAGCTCCTACGAGCAGTACTTC
TRBJ2-7,NA,TRBV7-2,NA,CASSLGFQYEQYF,TGTGCCAGCAGCTTAGGCTTTCAATACGAGCAGTACTTC